This T cell receptor (beta chain) came from a study of T cells expressing NK-cell markers. The overall study: Among the eight sequenced donors, seven tested HCMV-seropositive and one tested seronegative.

Germline-derived CDR1 and CDR2 are KGHSH and LQKENI. There are 15 residues in the CDR3. TCR beta cDNA was made by 5'RACE template switching with UMIs. For each CDR3 protein, TCRdb gives one entry from its re-call of the 5' RACE reads, without DNA. The sample's table shows 25,000 to 35,000 distinct CDR3 sequences. Study results and limitations: The dominant NKG2C+ clonotypes represented about 1.0-8% of CD8+ T cells in about six donors. Also leading the CD3+CD56-NKG2C+ fraction in a few donors were these clonotypes.

As for this clonotype: The antigen is not known.

The clonotype comes from a woman aged 18 to 75 in good health. This chain joins TRBV18 and TRBJ2-7; TCRdb selects TRBD1, and the lack of DNA leaves this call unchecked. Sequencing used blood T cells: a sorted CD56 or NKG2C T cell subset, CD4+ or CD8+ T cells, or bulk PBMC T cells (not recorded which). This CDR3 is CASSPPGQGFDEQYF.